A selection of T cell receptor beta chains follows, all from one sample in a study of T cells after somatic rescue of genetic block. The repertoire was sequenced with immunoSEQ multiplex PCR; TCRdb's copy has only in-frame clones and lacks some. Counted here are 80,000 to 100,000 clones, 90% occurring once; the ten biggest clones make up approximately 1.5%. The sequencing input was peripheral blood mononuclear cells (PBMCs). Every receptor here comes from a young woman. Both conserved end residues are part of each CDR3. Fields, in order: CDR3 DNA, CDR3 protein, J gene, V gene, D gene, clone size. A D gene is named only where the DNA matches it firmly. Some rows mark clone size as missing; the rest say once, few, many or name a class of expanded clone.

TGTGCCAGCAACGGAGGGTTAGATACGCAGTATTTT,CASNGGLDTQYF,TRBJ2-3,TRBV11-3,NA,NA
TGTGCCAGCAGCTTGGCGACCATCGAGCAGTACTTC,CASSLATIEQYF,TRBJ2-7,TRBV5-5,NA,NA
TGTGCCAGCAGCCCAGGGACAGAAAGCTCCTACGAGCAGTACTTC,CASSPGTESSYEQYF,TRBJ2-7,TRBV28,TRBD1,NA
TGTGCCAGCAGCCCCGTTCGGGGTTCGTATAGCAATCAGCCCCAGCATTTT,CASSPVRGSYSNQPQHF,TRBJ1-5,TRBV11-2,NA,NA
TGTGCCAGCAGTTTAGGGCCGGGACAAACGAACACTGAAGCTTTCTTT,CASSLGPGQTNTEAFF,TRBJ1-1,TRBV28,NA,NA
TGCAGCGTTTCCATACTAGCGGGAGGGCCAGCGGGTGGCTCCCTTCAGTTCTTC,CSVSILAGGPAGGSLQFF,TRBJ2-1,TRBV29-1,TRBD2,NA
TGTGCCAGTAGTATCGGCCAGGGCAGTCAAGAGACCCAGTACTTC,CASSIGQGSQETQYF,TRBJ2-5,TRBV19,NA,NA
TGTGCCAGCTCACCTCCGGGACAACCGAACACTGAAGCTTTCTTT,CASSPPGQPNTEAFF,TRBJ1-1,TRBV18,NA,NA
TGTGCCAGTAGTATAGGGGGAGGACTCCAAGAGACCCAGTACTTC,CASSIGGGLQETQYF,TRBJ2-5,TRBV19,NA,NA
TGCGCCAGCAGCCAAAGGACCGAGAGCTCCTACAATGAGCAGTTCTTC,CASSQRTESSYNEQFF,TRBJ2-1,TRBV23-1,NA,NA
TGCGCCAGCAGCCAAGTGTATGAGGGTCGAGATACGCAGTATTTT,CASSQVYEGRDTQYF,TRBJ2-3,TRBV4-1,NA,NA
TGTGCCAGCAGTTACCGTAGCGGGAGGGAGCAGTACTTC,CASSYRSGREQYF,TRBJ2-7,TRBV6-5,TRBD2,NA
TGTGCCAGCAGCTTACCGGCCCCTGGGGCCAACGTCCTGACTTTC,CASSLPAPGANVLTF,TRBJ2-6,TRBV7-9,NA,NA
TGTGCCAGCAGCCAGACAGGGTTTGGCTACACCTTC,CASSQTGFGYTF,TRBJ1-2,TRBV7-9,TRBD1,few
TGTGCTAGCAGCTTATTCCCTAGCGGGGGGCTAGATACGCAGTATTTT,CASSLFPSGGLDTQYF,TRBJ2-3,TRBV7-7,TRBD2,NA
TGCGCCAGCGGACCACAGGGGAGTGGCTACACCTTC,CASGPQGSGYTF,TRBJ1-2,TRBV10-2,TRBD1,few
TGTGCCTGGAGGGGACAGGGGGCGGTTGCTGAAACCTTC,CAWRGQGAVAETF,TRBJ1-2,TRBV30,TRBD1,NA
TGCAGCGTGGTCCGTGACAATGAGCAGTTCTTC,CSVVRDNEQFF,TRBJ2-1,TRBV29-1,NA,NA
TGTGCCAGCAGCCCCTTGGGGCCGGGCTCCTACGAGCAGTACTTC,CASSPLGPGSYEQYF,TRBJ2-7,TRBV11-2,NA,NA
TGTGCCAGTAGTTTCCCCCCCGGAAACACCATATATTTT,CASSFPPGNTIYF,TRBJ1-3,TRBV19,NA,NA
TGTGCCAGCAGTGCGGACAGGGTCAATCAGCCCCAGCATTTT,CASSADRVNQPQHF,TRBJ1-5,TRBV27,TRBD1,NA
TGTGCCAGCAACGTGGGCACCGGGGAGCTGTTTTTT,CASNVGTGELFF,TRBJ2-2,TRBV28,NA,NA
TGTGCCTGGACGGGGGGGCTGGGACAGCCCCAGCATTTT,CAWTGGLGQPQHF,TRBJ1-5,TRBV30,NA,NA
TGTGCCAGCAGCGCTAACTACGGGACAGAAGGTGAAAAACTGTTTTTT,CASSANYGTEGEKLFF,TRBJ1-4,TRBV7-6,TRBD1,NA
TGCGCCAGCAGCTTGGATACAGGGGGCAACGGAAACACCATATATTTT,CASSLDTGGNGNTIYF,TRBJ1-3,TRBV5-1,TRBD1,NA
TGTGCCACCGAGTGGGATAGCAATCAGCCCCAGCATTTT,CATEWDSNQPQHF,TRBJ1-5,TRBV28,NA,once
TGTGCCAGCAGTTTGGCGGGGGTCACCGGGGAGCTGTTTTTT,CASSLAGVTGELFF,TRBJ2-2,TRBV28,TRBD2,NA
TGCGCCAGCAGCGGGGGAGCGAACACTGAAGCTTTCTTT,CASSGGANTEAFF,TRBJ1-1,TRBV5-1,NA,NA
TGTGCCAGCAGCGCCCCCCTGGACAGGGCTAGGGCTGAAGCTTTCTTT,CASSAPLDRARAEAFF,TRBJ1-1,TRBV9,TRBD1,NA
TGTGCCAGCAGCGTAGGCGGCGGGGCAACTAATGAAAAACTGTTTTTT,CASSVGGGATNEKLFF,TRBJ1-4,TRBV9,NA,few
TGTGCCAGCAGCCCGACAGTCATGGGCAATCAGCCCCAGCATTTT,CASSPTVMGNQPQHF,TRBJ1-5,TRBV9,NA,NA